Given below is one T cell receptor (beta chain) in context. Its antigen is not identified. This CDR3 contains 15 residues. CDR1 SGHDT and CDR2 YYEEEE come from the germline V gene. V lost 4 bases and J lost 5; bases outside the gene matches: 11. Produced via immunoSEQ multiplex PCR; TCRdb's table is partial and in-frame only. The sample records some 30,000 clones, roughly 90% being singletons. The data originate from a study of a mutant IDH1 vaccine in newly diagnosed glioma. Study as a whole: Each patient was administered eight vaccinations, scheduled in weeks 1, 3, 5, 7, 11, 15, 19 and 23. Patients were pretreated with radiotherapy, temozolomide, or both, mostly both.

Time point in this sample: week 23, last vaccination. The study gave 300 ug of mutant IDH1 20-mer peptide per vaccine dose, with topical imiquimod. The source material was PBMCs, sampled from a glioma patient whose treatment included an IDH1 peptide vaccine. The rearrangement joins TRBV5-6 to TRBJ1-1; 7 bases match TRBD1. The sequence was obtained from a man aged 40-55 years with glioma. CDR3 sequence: CASSLEGARRTEAFF. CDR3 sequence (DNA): TGTGCCAGCAGCCTTGAGGGGGCCCGGAGAACTGAAGCTTTCTTT. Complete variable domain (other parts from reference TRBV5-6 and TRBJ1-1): DAGVTQSPTHLIKTRGQQVTLRCSPKSGHDTVSWYQQALGQGPQFIFQYYEEEERQRGNFPDRFSGHQFPNYSSELNVNALLLGDSALYLCASSLEGARRTEAFFGQGTRLTVV.